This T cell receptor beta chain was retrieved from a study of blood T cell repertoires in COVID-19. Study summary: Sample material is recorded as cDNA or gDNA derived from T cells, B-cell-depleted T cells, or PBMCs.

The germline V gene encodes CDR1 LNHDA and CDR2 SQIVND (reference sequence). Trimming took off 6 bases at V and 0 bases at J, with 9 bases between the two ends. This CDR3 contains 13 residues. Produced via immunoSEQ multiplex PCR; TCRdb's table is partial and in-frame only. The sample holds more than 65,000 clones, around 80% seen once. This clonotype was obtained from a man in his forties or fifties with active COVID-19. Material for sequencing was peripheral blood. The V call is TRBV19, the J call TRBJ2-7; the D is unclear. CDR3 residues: CASSPQSSYEQYF. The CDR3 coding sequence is TGTGCCAGTAGCCCACAGAGCTCCTACGAGCAGTACTTC. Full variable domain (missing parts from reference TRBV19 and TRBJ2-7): DGGITQSPKYLFRKEGQNVTLSCEQNLNHDAMYWYRQDPGQGLRLIYYSQIVNDFQKGDIAEGYSVSREKKESFPLTVTSAQKNPTAFYLCASSPQSSYEQYFGPGTRLTVT.